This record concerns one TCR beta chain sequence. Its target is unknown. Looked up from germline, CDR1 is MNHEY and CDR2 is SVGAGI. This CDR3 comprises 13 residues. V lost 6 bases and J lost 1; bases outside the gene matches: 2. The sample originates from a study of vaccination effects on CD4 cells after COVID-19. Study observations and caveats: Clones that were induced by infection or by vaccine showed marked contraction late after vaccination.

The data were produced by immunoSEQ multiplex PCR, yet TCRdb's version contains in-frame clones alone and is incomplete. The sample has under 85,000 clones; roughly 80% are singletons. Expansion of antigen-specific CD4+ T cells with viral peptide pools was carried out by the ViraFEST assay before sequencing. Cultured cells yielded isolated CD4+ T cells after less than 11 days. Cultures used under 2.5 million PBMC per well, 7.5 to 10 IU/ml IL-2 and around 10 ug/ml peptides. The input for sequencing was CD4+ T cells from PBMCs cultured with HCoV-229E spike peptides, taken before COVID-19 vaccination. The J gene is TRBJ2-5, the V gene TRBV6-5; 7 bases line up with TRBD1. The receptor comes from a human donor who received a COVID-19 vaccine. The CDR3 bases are TGTGCCAGCAGCGACAGGGTCCAAGAGACCCAGTACTTC. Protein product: CASSDRVQETQYF.